Included here is one T cell receptor (beta chain) sequence, with context. This clone has only a few counts. It has no known antigen specificity. No base qualities exist here, and no much larger clone lies one base off it. The source of the sample is a study of beta chain features in type 1 diabetes listed by TCRdb under 2018. At the level of the whole study: Patients and healthy donors did not differ in mean age, gender distribution, total cell number or subset yield. A total of roughly 110 million sorted cells were examined across all samples, and the number of cells per subset was strongly correlated with RNA yield. Regulatory and stem cell-like memory subsets were obtained from only 8 patients and roughly eight healthy donors, while naive and central memory subsets were obtained from all 30 or so donors. In the study, TCRB repertoires of sorted circulating CD4+ T cell subsets from recently diagnosed type 1 diabetes patients were compared with those of matched healthy donors.

Each donor gave one peripheral blood draw, averaging roughly 100 mL, which was collected into heparinised tubes. Naive, central memory, regulatory and stem cell-like memory CD4+ T cells were sorted on a BD FACSAria II using a panel including CD45RO, CCR7, CD25, CD127, CD95 and CD27. All sorted populations exceeded 98% purity. PBMCs were separated immediately by Lymphoprep density gradient centrifugation and were stained directly, without being cultured. So that batch effects would be minimized, each experiment stained and sorted samples in pairs, pairing one healthy donor with one patient. Overall study results and their limits: Because cDNA was sequenced instead of genomic DNA, activated cells with high expression could be over-represented, although the groups did not differ in activation or CD3 levels. Type 1 diabetes patients showed a moderate but significant shortening of TCRB CDR3 length in all four CD4+ subsets. Shorter templates might have been favored by PCR, but patient and control samples were amplified and corrected together, so both groups would have been affected equally by any skew. Because the HLA sub-analyses included only small numbers of individuals, any influence of HLA type on TCRB rearrangement was left unresolved. Patients with type 1 diabetes made fewer insertions and deleted more nucleotides at VDJ recombination sites, implying thymic rearrangement abnormalities. Naive, central memory and regulatory TCRB repertoires appeared to be more similar among patients than among healthy donors.

All of the isolated RNA was reverse transcribed with the High Capacity cDNA Reverse Transcription Kit, so expressed TCRB transcripts were sequenced. Deep immunoSEQ sequencing was applied to naive, central memory and regulatory T cell samples, giving an average of roughly 3.5 million total reads per sample. Sorted cells were lysed in RLT buffer and RNA was extracted with DNase-treated RNeasy Micro or Mini kits, depending on cell number. To prevent cross-contamination, every cell subset was processed on its own, while patient and healthy donor samples were processed together. TCRB sequences were amplified from cDNA with the immunoSEQ multiplex PCR, producing 87-bp fragments spanning the CDR3 region. The amplicons were sequenced using the Illumina HiSeq platform. The source study handled its data this way. Synthetic template baselines were used to correct PCR bias computationally, reads within Hamming distance 2 were collapsed, and singletons that could not be merged were discarded. By aligning reads against IMGT, V, D and J genes, CDR3 length, and insertions or deletions at six rearrangement sites were assigned. Within each subset, clonotype counts were normalized to sorted cell number, and only after that were true diversity and Gini coefficients computed with the tcR R package. The overlap coefficient, calculated on TCRB nucleotide sequences, was used to quantify repertoire sharing. Out-of-frame TCRB sequences from naive cells were analyzed to stand in for the pre-selection repertoire. TCRdb mirrors the immuneACCESS table, restricted to in-frame sequences. Some clones are absent from its copies; in checked studies, under half trace to an unresolved V gene, and the reason for the others is unknown. V and J calls and clone size are given by that table; D and trimming were obtained from the DNA. The sample profile shows about 710,000 clones; roughly 13% of them were found once. Clones ranked in the top ten supply less than 0.04% of the sample.

From a lookup of the germline V gene, CDR1 and CDR2 are WSHSY and SAAADI. There are 13 amino acids in the CDR3, from cysteine to phenylalanine inclusive. The kept DNA is CDR3 alone, 39 bases in frame from the first base. This chain is built from TRBV10-2 and TRBJ2-5; the best D guess is TRBD2, with 6 bases matching. The sample was naive CD4+ T cells from blood. Reading the label with the study, this specimen's cell subset or site is: true naive CD4+ T cells. The receptor was isolated from a man aged 18 to 30 with type 1 diabetes. CDR3 region: CATQRVGAETQYF. The nucleotide sequence reads as follows: TGCGCAACTCAGCGGGTTGGGGCGGAGACCCAGTACTTC.